Shown below are 4 T cell receptor beta chains from a single sample sequenced in a study of CD8+ T cells in alopecia areata. The authors extracted RNA and reverse transcribed it into cDNA as the sequencing template. The table came from immunoSEQ multiplex PCR; TCRdb's copy has only in-frame clones and leaves some out. This repertoire shows around 140,000 clones, roughly half found once; its top ten account for 0.85% to 1%. The source was CD4+ T cells sorted from blood, collected at week 0. These receptors came from a human donor with alopecia areata.

This clone was counted only a few times. This chain joins TRBV4-3 and TRBJ2-5; 9 nucleotides line up with TRBD2. The CDR3 consists of 15 residues. V was clipped by 1 base and J by 3 bases; unmatched bases: 3. Germline V gene lookup returns CDR1 LGHNA and CDR2 YSLEER. CDR3 residues: CASSQGGGREETQYF. The CDR3 DNA follows: TGCGCCAGCAGCCAAGGGGGCGGGAGGGAAGAGACCCAGTACTTC.

This chain connects TRBV7-2 to TRBJ1-5; maybe TRBD1 (5 bases). The CDR3 extends over 16 amino acids. V shed 5 bases and J shed 4 bases, with 18 bases lying between them. Per germline, CDR1 SGHTA and CDR2 FQGNSA. The CDR3 region has the DNA TGTGCCAGCAGCAGGCCGGCACAGGACCTAAATCAGCCCCAGCATTTT. Translation: CASSRPAQDLNQPQHF.

This chain connects TRBV7-2 to TRBJ2-7; a weak D match, TRBD2 (5 bases). Germline CDR1 SGHTA, CDR2 FQGNSA. The V end was cut by 5 bases, the J end by 2 bases, with 13 bases between. CDR3 length: 14 amino acids. The CDR3 nucleotides read TGTGCCAGCAGCCCCCGGTCCGGGACCTACGAGCAGTACTTC. This encodes CASSPRSGTYEQYF.

This clone showed up just a few times. The V call is TRBV5-6, the J call TRBJ2-7; 9 positions agree with TRBD2. Germline CDR1 reads SGHDT; CDR2 reads YYEEEE. Trimming at V came to 6 bases and at J to 7 bases, leaving 8 bases not matched to a gene. This CDR3 has 13 residues. CDR3 nucleotides: TGTGCCAGCACTCCGGGACTAGCCGGGGAGCAGTACTTC. Translation gives CASTPGLAGEQYF.